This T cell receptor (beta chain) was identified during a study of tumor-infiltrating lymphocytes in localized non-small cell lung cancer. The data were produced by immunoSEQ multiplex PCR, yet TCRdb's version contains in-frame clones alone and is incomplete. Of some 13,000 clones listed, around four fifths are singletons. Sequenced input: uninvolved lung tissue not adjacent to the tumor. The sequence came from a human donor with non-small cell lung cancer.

Here the CDR3 reads CASTWREGAGEQYF. The CDR3 DNA reads as TGTGCCAGCACGTGGCGAGAGGGGGCGGGTGAGCAGTACTTC. V usage is TRBV27 and J usage is TRBJ2-7; 7 bases agree with TRBD1. The CDR3 length is 14 residues. The V segment lost 7 bases and the J segment 7 bases; nucleotides outside the gene matches: 13. CDR1 and CDR2 from the germline V gene are MNHEY and SMNVEV (reference sequence).